This T cell receptor (beta chain) was recorded in a study of T cells in Graves' hyperthyroidism and ophthalmopathy. This CDR3 is 13 amino acids long. The V gene lost 5 bases and the J gene lost 3 bases, with 10 bases spanning the gap. The germline V gene encodes CDR1 MNHNS and CDR2 SASEGT. Amplified TCR beta CDR3 regions derived from RNA transcripts. The HTBI primer set served for first-round RT-PCR of the TCR CDR3. Each CDR3 protein is one row after TCRdb ran MiXCR on the multiplex PCR reads. This sample has 600,000 to 850,000 distinct CDR3 sequences, with under 20% found just once. This receptor was taken from a woman in her forties or fifties with Graves' hyperthyroidism that later progressed to Graves' ophthalmopathy. The V gene is TRBV6-1, the J gene TRBJ1-2; D gene unclear. Sequencing was carried out using blood. The CDR3 loop reads CASSYQSDYGYTF. Written as DNA, the CDR3 is TGTGCCAGCAGTTATCAGTCGGACTATGGCTACACCTTC.